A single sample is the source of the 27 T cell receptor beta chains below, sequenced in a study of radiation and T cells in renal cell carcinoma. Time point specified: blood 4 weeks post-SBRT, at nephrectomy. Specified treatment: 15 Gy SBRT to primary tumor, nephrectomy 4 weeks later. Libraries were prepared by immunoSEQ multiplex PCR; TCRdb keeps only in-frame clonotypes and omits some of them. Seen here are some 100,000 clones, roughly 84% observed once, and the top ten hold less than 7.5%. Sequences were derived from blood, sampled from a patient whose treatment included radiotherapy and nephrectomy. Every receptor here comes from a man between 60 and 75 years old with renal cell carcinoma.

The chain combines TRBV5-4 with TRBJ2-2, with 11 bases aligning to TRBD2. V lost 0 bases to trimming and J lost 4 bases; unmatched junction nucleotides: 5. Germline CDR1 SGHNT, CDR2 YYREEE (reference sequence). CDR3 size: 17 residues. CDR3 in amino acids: CASSLGPGTSGTGELFF. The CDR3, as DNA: TGTGCCAGCAGCTTGGGCCCCGGGACTAGCGGCACCGGGGAGCTGTTTTTT.

Written as DNA, the CDR3 is TGCAGCGTTTGGATAGGGGGCAATGAGCAGTTCTTC. Amino acids: CSVWIGGNEQFF. The rearrangement links TRBV29-1 to TRBJ2-1; tentatively, D is TRBD1 (6 bases). The V and J ends lost 5 bases and 6 bases respectively, with 11 bases between them. Looked up from germline, CDR1 is SQVTM and CDR2 is ANQGSEA. CDR3 length: 12 residues.

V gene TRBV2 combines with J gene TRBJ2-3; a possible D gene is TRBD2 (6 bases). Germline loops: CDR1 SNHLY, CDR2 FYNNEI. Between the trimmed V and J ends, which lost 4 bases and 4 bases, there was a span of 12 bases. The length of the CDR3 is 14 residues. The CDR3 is CASSGVSSADTQYF. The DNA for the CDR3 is TGTGCCAGCAGTGGGGTCTCTAGCGCAGATACGCAGTATTTT. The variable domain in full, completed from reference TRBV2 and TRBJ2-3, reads EPEVTQTPSHQVTQMGQEVILRCVPISNHLYFYWYRQILGQKVEFLVSFYNNEISEKSEIFDDQFSVERPDGSNFTLKIRSTKLEDSAMYFCASSGVSSADTQYFGPGTRLTVL.

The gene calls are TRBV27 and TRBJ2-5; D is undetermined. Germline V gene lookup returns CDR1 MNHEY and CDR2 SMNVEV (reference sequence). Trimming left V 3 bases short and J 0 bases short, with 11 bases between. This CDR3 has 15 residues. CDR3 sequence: CASSFKHLYQETQYF. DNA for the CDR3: TGTGCCAGCAGTTTTAAACACCTGTACCAAGAGACCCAGTACTTC.

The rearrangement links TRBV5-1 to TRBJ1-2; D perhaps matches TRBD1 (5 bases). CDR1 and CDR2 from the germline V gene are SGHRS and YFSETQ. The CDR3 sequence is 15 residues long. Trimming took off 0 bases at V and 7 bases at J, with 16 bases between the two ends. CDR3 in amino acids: CASSLVSTVGGGYTF. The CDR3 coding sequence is TGCGCCAGCAGCTTGGTTTCTACGGTGGGGGGTGGCTACACCTTC.

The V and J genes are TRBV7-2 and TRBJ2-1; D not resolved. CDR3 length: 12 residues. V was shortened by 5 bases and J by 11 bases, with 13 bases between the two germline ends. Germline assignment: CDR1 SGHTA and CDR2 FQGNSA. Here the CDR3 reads CASSPGQSKQFF. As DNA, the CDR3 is TGTGCCAGCAGCCCAGGCCAGTCGAAGCAGTTCTTC.

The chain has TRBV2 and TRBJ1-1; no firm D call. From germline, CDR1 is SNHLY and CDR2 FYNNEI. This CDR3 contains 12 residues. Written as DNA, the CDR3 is TGTGCTAACGGGTGGGTGAACACTGAAGCTTTCTTT. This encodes CANGWVNTEAFF.

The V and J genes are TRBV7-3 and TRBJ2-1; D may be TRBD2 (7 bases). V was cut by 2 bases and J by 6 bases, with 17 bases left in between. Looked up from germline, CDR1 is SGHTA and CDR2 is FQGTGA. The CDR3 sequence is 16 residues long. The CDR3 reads CASSLVLGGDLNEQFF. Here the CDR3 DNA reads TGTGCCAGCAGCTTAGTTCTAGGGGGGGACCTCAATGAGCAGTTCTTC.

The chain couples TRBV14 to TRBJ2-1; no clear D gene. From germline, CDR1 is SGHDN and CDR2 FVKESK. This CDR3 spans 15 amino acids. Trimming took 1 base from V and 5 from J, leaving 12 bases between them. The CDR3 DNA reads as TGTGCCAGCAGCCAAGTTCCCGACTGGCACAATGAGCAGTTCTTC. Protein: CASSQVPDWHNEQFF.

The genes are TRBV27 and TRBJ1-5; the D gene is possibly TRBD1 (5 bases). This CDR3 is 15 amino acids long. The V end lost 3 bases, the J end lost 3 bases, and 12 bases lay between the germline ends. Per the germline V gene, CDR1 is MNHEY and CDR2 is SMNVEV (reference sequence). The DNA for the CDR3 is TGTGCCAGCAGTTTGGGGGGGTTGTACAATCAGCCCCAGCATTTT. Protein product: CASSLGGLYNQPQHF.

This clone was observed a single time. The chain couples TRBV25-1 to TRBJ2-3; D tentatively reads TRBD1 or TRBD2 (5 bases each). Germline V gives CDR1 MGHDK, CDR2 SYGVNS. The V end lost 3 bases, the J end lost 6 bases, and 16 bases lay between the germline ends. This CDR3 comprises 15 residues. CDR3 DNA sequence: TGTGCCAGCAGTGAGTTCCGGGGCCCCGTGGATACGCAGTATTTT. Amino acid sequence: CASSEFRGPVDTQYF.

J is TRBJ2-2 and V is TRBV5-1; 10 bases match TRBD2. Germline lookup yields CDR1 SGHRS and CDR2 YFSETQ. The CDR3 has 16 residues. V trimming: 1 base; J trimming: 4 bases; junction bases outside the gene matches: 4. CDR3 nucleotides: TGCGCCAGCAGCTTGAACCTAGCGGGAGTCACCGGGGAGCTGTTTTTT. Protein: CASSLNLAGVTGELFF.

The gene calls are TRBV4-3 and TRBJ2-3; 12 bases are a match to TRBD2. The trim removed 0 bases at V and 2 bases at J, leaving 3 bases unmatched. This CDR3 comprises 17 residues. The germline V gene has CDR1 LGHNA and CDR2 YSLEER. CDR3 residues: CASSQDLAGGPTDTQYF. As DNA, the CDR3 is TGCGCCAGCAGCCAAGATCTAGCGGGAGGGCCCACAGATACGCAGTATTTT.

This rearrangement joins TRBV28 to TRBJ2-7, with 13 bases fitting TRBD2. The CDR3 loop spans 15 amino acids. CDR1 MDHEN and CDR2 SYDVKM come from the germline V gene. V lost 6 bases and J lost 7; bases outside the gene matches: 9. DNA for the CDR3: TGTGCCAGCAGCATCGGACTAGCGGGAGTAGAAGAGCAGTACTTC. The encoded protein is CASSIGLAGVEEQYF.

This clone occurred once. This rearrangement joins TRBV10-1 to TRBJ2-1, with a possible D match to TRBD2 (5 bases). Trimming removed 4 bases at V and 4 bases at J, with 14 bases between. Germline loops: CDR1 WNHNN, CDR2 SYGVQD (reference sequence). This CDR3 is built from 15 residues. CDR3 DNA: TGCGCCAGCAGTGCCACTAGTCCTCTTTACAATGAGCAGTTCTTC. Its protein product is CASSATSPLYNEQFF.

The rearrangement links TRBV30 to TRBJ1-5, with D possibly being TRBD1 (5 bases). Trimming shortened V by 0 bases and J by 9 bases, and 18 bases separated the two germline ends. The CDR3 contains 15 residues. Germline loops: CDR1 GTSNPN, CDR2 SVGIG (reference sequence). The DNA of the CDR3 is TGTGCCTGGAGTGTCACGGGGGGAGAAAGGCGGCCCCAGCATTTT. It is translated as CAWSVTGGERRPQHF.

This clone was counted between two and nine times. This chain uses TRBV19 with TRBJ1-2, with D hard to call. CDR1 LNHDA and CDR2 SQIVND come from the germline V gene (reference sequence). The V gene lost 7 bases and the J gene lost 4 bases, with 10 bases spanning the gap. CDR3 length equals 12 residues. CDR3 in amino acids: CASTHPGYGYTF. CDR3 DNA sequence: TGTGCCAGTACCCACCCAGGCTATGGCTACACCTTC.

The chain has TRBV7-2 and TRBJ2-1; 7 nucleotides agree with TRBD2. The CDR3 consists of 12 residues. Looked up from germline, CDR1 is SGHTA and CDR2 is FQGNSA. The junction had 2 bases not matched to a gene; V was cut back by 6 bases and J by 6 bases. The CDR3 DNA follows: TGTGCCAGCAGAGGGACTACCAATGAGCAGTTCTTC. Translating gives CASRGTTNEQFF.

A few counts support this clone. This CDR3 reads CASSQDPGGQETQYF. CDR3 bases: TGTGCCAGCAGCCAAGACCCCGGGGGGCAAGAGACCCAGTACTTC. This chain joins TRBV4-2 and TRBJ2-5; 7 positions agree with TRBD2. The CDR3 runs to 15 residues. Germline CDR1 and CDR2: LGHNA and YNFKEQ. Losses at the gene ends were 0 bases for V and 2 bases for J; bases not matched to a gene: 3.

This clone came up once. CDR3 region: CASSTGQGIPYEQYF. The CDR3 DNA is TGCGCCAGCAGCACGGGACAGGGGATCCCCTACGAGCAGTACTTC. V gene TRBV5-1 combines with J gene TRBJ2-7, with 10 nucleotides matching TRBD1. This CDR3 comprises 15 residues. V gave up 4 bases and J gave up 2 bases; unmatched junction bases: 6. Germline loops: CDR1 SGHRS, CDR2 YFSETQ.

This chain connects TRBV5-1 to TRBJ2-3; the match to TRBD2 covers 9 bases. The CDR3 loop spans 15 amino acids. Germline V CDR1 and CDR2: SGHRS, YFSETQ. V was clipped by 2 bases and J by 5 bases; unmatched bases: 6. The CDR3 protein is CASSFSGRRLDTQYF. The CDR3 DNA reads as TGCGCCAGCAGCTTTAGCGGGAGACGTTTAGATACGCAGTATTTT.

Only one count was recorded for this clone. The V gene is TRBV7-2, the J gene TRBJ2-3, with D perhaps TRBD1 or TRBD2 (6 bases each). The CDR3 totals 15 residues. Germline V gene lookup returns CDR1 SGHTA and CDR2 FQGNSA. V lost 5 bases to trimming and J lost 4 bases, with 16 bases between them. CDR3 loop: CASSLGGAGSDTQYF. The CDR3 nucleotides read TGTGCCAGCAGCCTAGGGGGAGCGGGTTCAGATACGCAGTATTTT.

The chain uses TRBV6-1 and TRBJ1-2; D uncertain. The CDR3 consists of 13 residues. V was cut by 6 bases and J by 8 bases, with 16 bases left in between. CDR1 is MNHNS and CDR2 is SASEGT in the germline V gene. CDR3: CASRTTVLRGYTF. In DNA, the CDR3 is TGTGCCAGCAGGACGACGGTTCTGCGCGGCTACACCTTC.

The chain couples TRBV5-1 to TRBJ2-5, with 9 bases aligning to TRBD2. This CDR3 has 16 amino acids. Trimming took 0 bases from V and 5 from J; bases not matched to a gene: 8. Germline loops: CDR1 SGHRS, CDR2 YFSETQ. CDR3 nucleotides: TGCGCCAGCAGCTTGGCTGTTGGCGGGAGGGCGGAGACCCAGTACTTC. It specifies CASSLAVGGRAETQYF.

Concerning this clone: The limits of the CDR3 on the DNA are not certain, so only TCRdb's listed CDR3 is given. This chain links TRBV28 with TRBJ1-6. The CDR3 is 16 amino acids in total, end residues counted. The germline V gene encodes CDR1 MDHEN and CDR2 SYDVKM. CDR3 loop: CASSLAVDSYNSPLHF.

The CDR3 region is CTSSQVGGNQPQHF. CDR3 in DNA: TGCACCAGCAGCCAAGTGGGGGGGAATCAGCCCCAGCATTTT. This chain links TRBV1 with TRBJ1-5. TRBV1 counts as a pseudogene. The CDR3 spans 14 residues.

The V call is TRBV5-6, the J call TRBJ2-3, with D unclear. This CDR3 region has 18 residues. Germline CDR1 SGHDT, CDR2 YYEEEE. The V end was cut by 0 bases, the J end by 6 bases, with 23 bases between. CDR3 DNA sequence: TGTGCCAGCAGCTTGGGTCGTAGTGATGTACCAGACCAGGATACGCAGTATTTT. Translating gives CASSLGRSDVPDQDTQYF.